This passage covers 9 T cell receptor beta chains from one sample sequenced in a study of identifying expanded T cells in peripheral blood. Assay: immunoSEQ multiplex PCR; the TCRdb copy retains only in-frame clones and omits some. The sample yields over 85,000 clones, about 91% seen once. The sample comprised blood. These receptors came from a person aged 18 to 75 in good health.

In this sample, this clone turned up a few times. This specimen includes other DNA sequences encoding the same CDR3. This chain links TRBV14 with TRBJ1-2; D unclear. V shed 0 bases and J shed 4 bases, with 9 bases lying between them. Germline CDR1 is SGHDN and CDR2 is FVKESK. CDR3 length equals 14 residues. DNA for the CDR3: TGTGCCAGCAGCCAAGACTCCAAGGGCTATGGCTACACCTTC. Encoded protein: CASSQDSKGYGYTF.

The V gene is TRBV7-8, the J gene TRBJ2-5; possibly TRBD1 for D (5 bases). Germline-derived CDR1 and CDR2 are SGHVS and FQNEAQ. Trimming shortened V by 8 bases and J by 5 bases, and 12 bases separated the two germline ends. This CDR3 contains 12 residues. DNA of the CDR3: TGTGCCAGCTCCCCCAGGGTGGAGACCCAGTACTTC. Protein product: CASSPRVETQYF.

The rearrangement joins TRBV9 to TRBJ1-1; 7 positions match TRBD1. The CDR3 is 17 residues long. Germline-derived CDR1 and CDR2 are SGDLS and YYNGEE. Unmatched junction bases numbered 18, after V lost 10 bases and J lost 0 bases. CDR3 loop: CAFQWETGTSLNTEAFF. CDR3 nucleotide sequence: TGTGCCTTCCAGTGGGAGACAGGGACCTCCTTGAACACTGAAGCTTTCTTT.

The chain couples TRBV4-1 to TRBJ1-4; possibly TRBD1 for D (5 bases). The ends were cut back, 0 bases at V and 5 bases at J, with 16 bases in the middle. The CDR3 covers 17 residues. In germline, CDR1 is MGHRA, CDR2 YSYEKL. CDR3 region: CASSQDGFGGPNEKLFF. Here the CDR3 DNA reads TGCGCCAGCAGCCAAGATGGCTTTGGGGGACCCAATGAAAAACTGTTTTTT.

The V call is TRBV2, the J call TRBJ1-4; 8 nucleotides agree with TRBD1. V was pared by 7 bases and J by 2 bases, with 6 bases of the junction left unmatched. The germline V gene has CDR1 SNHLY and CDR2 FYNNEI. This CDR3 contains 15 residues. DNA of the CDR3: TGTGCCAGCAAGATGAGGACAGGGACTAATGAAAAACTGTTTTTT. It translates to CASKMRTGTNEKLFF.

This clone was detected only a few times. The CDR3 reads CASSWPGQGEDTQYF. Here the CDR3 DNA reads TGCGCCAGCAGCTGGCCGGGACAGGGTGAAGATACGCAGTATTTT. The rearrangement links TRBV5-1 to TRBJ2-3; 9 bases match TRBD1. J was trimmed by 5 bases and V by 3 bases; bases with no gene match: 7. The CDR3 has 15 residues. CDR1 is SGHRS and CDR2 is YFSETQ in the germline V gene.

This clone was counted a single time. The chain links TRBV28 to TRBJ1-2; D is unresolved. This CDR3 comprises 11 residues. Trimming stripped 3 bases from V and 7 bases from J, with 6 bases between. Per germline, CDR1 MDHEN and CDR2 SYDVKM. CDR3 nucleotide sequence: TGTGCCAGCAGTTTGGAGGGTGGCTACACCTTC. Protein: CASSLEGGYTF.

The chain has TRBV7-6 and TRBJ1-1, with no clear D. Germline values: CDR1 SGHVS, CDR2 FNYEAQ. This CDR3 is 13 amino acids long. Between the trimmed V and J ends, which lost 1 base and 1 base, there was a span of 4 bases. Written as DNA, the CDR3 is TGTGCCAGCAGCTTAGACCCGAACACTGAAGCTTTCTTT. Amino acid sequence: CASSLDPNTEAFF.

The chain's CDR3 is CASSLGLNEQFF. CDR3 sequence (DNA): TGTGCCAGCAGCTTAGGTCTCAATGAGCAGTTCTTC. J is TRBJ2-1 and V is TRBV11-2; D not certain. Germline V lookup: CDR1 SGHAT, CDR2 FQNNGV. V shed 1 base and J shed 6 bases, with 4 bases lying between them. The CDR3 runs 12 residues.